This T cell receptor beta chain was recovered during a study of response to subunit inactivated influenza vaccine. Points from the study as a whole: Authors suggested that a seasonal influenza vaccination recruits few new T cells each time.

TCRdb used MiXCR to reprocess the RT-PCR reads, holding one entry per CDR3 protein. The sample has fewer than 800,000 distinct CDR3 sequences, 15% to 19% seen once. V lost 6 bases and J lost 5; bases outside the gene matches: 5. Per the germline V gene, CDR1 is SGHRS and CDR2 is YFSETQ. This CDR3 spans 13 amino acids. This clonotype was picked up a small number of times. No antigen is known for it. The rearrangement links TRBV5-1 to TRBJ2-1, with 7 nucleotides matching TRBD2. The origin of this receptor is a man in his fifties or sixties who received an inactivated influenza vaccine. The specimen comprised PBMCs from blood, sampled about 11 days after vaccination. CDR3 amino acids: CASNGRGNNEQFF. The CDR3 DNA follows: TGCGCCAGCAACGGGCGGGGGAACAATGAGCAGTTCTTC.